This T cell receptor (beta chain) appears in the sequencing data of a study of blood T cell repertoires in COVID-19. On the study more broadly: Samples taken during acute and convalescent COVID-19 were collected in the United States, Italy and Spain.

This CDR3 has 15 amino acids. CDR1 is MNHNS and CDR2 is SASEGT in the germline V gene. J gave up 5 bases and V 3 bases, and 8 bases lay outside the gene matches. As handled by the study authors: Estimates of nucleated cell counts were drawn from the amplification of reference gene primers. Measured with immunoSEQ multiplex PCR; TCRdb has only the in-frame clones, and not every one. Clonal size and the V and J genes are those of that table, whereas D and trimming came from the DNA. The table has approximately 100,000 clones, about 85% seen once. The chain couples TRBV6-1 to TRBJ2-5; 8 bases match TRBD2. This TCR was sampled from a man between 45 and 60 years old in a cohort sampled during active COVID-19. Sample: peripheral blood. CDR3 loop: CASSDQSGGWETQYF. CDR3 coding DNA: TGTGCCAGCAGTGATCAGAGCGGGGGATGGGAGACCCAGTACTTC.